Below, one TCR beta chain is given with its context. What it recognizes is unknown. This record belongs to a study of T cells in Graves' hyperthyroidism and ophthalmopathy. Notes on the study in general: Ophthalmopathy prediction by the model preceded onset by a median roughly 6 months.

RNA transcripts served as the template for amplifying TCR beta CDR3 regions. A set of HTBI primers served as the primers for a first-round RT-PCR of the TCR CDR3. TCRdb used MiXCR to reprocess the multiplex PCR reads, holding one entry per CDR3 protein. Of around 600,000 distinct CDR3 sequences in the sample, 45% were seen once. J lost 6 bases, V lost 5 bases, and 7 bases had no gene match. The CDR3 has 14 amino acids. This receptor was taken from an adult man with Graves' disease, either hyperthyroidism or ophthalmopathy (not recorded which). What was sequenced was peripheral blood or thyroid tissue (not recorded which). The V and J genes are TRBV12-3 or TRBV12-4 and TRBJ1-2; 9 bases match TRBD1. The CDR3 here is CASSPGTGTNGYTF. In DNA form, the CDR3 reads TGTGCCAGCAGTCCGGGGACAGGGACAAATGGCTACACCTTC.